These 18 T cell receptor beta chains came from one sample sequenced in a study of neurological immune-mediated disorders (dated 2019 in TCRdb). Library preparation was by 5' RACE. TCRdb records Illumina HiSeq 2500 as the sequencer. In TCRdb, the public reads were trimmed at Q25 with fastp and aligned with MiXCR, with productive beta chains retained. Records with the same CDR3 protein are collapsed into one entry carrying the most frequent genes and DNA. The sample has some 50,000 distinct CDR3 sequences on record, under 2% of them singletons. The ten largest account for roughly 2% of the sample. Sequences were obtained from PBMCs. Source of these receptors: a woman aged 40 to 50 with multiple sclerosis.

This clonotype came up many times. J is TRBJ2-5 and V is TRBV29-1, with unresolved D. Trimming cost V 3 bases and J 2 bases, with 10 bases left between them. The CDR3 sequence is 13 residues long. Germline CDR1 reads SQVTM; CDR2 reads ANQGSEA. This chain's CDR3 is CSVDVSLQETQYF. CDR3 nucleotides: TGCAGCGTTGATGTTAGCCTACAAGAGACCCAGTACTTC.

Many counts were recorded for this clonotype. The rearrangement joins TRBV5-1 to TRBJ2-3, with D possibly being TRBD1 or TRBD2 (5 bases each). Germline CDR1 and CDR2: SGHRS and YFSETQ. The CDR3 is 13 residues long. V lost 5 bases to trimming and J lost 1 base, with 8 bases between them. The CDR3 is CASRGDRTDTQYF. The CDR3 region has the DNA TGCGCCAGCAGGGGGGACCGCACAGATACGCAGTATTTT.

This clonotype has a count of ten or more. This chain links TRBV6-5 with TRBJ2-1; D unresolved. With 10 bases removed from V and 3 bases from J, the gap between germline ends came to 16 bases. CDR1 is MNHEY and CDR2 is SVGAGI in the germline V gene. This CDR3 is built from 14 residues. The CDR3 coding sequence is TGTGCCACCAAGGAACGGCCCCTCTACAATGAGCAGTTCTTC. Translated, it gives CATKERPLYNEQFF.

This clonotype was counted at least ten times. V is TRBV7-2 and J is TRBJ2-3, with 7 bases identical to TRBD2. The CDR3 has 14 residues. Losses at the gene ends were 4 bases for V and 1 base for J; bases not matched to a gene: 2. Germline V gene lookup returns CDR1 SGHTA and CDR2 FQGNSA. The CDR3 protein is CASSYSGRTDTQYF. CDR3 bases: TGTGCCAGCAGCTATAGCGGGCGCACAGATACGCAGTATTTT.

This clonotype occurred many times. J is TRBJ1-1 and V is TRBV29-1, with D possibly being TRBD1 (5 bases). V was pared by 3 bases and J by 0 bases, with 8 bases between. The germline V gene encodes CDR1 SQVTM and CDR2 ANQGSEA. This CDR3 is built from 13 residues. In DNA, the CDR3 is TGCAGCGTTGAGGGGCGGATGAACACTGAAGCTTTCTTT. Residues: CSVEGRMNTEAFF. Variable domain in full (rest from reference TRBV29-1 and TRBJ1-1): SAVISQKPSRDICQRGTSLTIQCQVDSQVTMMFWYRQQPGQSLTLIATANQGSEATYESGFVIDKFPISRPNLTFSTLTVSNMSPEDSSIYLCSVEGRMNTEAFFGQGTRLTVV.

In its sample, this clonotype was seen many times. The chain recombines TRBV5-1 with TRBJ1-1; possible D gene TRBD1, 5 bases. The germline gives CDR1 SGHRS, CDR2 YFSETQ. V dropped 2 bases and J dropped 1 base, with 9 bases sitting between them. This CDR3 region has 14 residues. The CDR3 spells CASSLVQGNTEAFF. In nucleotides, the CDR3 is TGCGCCAGCAGCTTAGTCCAGGGGAACACTGAAGCTTTCTTT.

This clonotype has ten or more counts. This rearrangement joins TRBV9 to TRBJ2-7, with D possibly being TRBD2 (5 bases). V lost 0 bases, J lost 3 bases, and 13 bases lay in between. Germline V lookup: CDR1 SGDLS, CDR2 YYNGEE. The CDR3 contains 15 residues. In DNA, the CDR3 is TGTGCCAGCAGCGTAGCTACGGGGTTAGGCTACGAGCAGTACTTC. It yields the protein CASSVATGLGYEQYF.

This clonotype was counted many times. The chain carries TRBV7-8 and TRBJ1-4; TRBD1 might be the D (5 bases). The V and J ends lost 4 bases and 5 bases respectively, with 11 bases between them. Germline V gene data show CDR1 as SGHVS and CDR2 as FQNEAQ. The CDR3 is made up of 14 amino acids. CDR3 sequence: CASSWGFRNEKLFF. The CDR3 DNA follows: TGTGCCAGCAGCTGGGGGTTCAGGAATGAAAAACTGTTTTTT.

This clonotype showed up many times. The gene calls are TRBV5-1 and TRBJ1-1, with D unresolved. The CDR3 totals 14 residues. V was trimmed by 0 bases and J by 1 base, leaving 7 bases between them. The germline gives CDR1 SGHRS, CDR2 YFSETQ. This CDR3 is CASSLVVENTEAFF. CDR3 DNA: TGCGCCAGCAGCTTGGTAGTGGAGAACACTGAAGCTTTCTTT.

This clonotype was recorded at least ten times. The CDR3 sequence: CASSDGQGTFYGYTF. The CDR3 DNA reads as TGTGCCAGCAGTGACGGACAGGGGACCTTCTATGGCTACACCTTC. The chain is built from TRBV6-5 and TRBJ1-2, with 9 positions matching TRBD1. CDR1 and CDR2 from the germline V gene are MNHEY and SVGAGI. CDR3 length equals 15 residues. The V segment lost 5 bases and the J segment 4 bases; nucleotides outside the gene matches: 8.

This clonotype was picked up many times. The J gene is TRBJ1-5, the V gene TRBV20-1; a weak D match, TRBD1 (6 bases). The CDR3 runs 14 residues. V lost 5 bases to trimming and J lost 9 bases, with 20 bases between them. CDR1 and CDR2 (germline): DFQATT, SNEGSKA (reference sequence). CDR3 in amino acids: CSALPIITGLPQHF. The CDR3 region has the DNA TGCAGTGCTCTTCCTATCATTACAGGGCTGCCCCAGCATTTT.

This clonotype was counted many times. Written as DNA, the CDR3 is TGTGCCAGCAGCCCGCAGGGGTGGGCTGAAAAACTGTTTTTT. Translating gives CASSPQGWAEKLFF. This chain uses TRBV7-8 with TRBJ1-4; D perhaps matches TRBD1 (6 bases). The ends were cut back, 5 bases at V and 7 bases at J, with 14 bases in the middle. Looked up from germline, CDR1 is SGHVS and CDR2 is FQNEAQ. The CDR3 length is 14 residues.

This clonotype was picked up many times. The CDR3 region has the DNA TGCAGTGCAAGGGCCTCGGTCGACTATAATTCACCCCTCCACTTT. Its protein product is CSARASVDYNSPLHF. The chain carries TRBV20-1 and TRBJ1-6, with D uncertain. V dropped 6 bases and J dropped 3 bases, with 15 bases sitting between them. In germline, CDR1 is DFQATT, CDR2 SNEGSKA (reference sequence). The CDR3 is 15 residues long.

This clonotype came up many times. CDR3 region: CASRRGEGNTEAFF. CDR3 bases: TGTGCCAGCAGGAGGGGGGAGGGAAACACTGAAGCTTTCTTT. The chain recombines TRBV2 with TRBJ1-1; weak D call: TRBD1 (6 bases). The germline V gene has CDR1 SNHLY and CDR2 FYNNEI. The CDR3 runs 14 residues. V was trimmed by 6 bases and J by 2 bases, leaving 13 bases between them.

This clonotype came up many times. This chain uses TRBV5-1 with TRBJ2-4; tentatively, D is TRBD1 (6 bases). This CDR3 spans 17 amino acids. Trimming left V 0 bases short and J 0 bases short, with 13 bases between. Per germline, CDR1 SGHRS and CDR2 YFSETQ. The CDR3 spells CASSLGIAGAAKNIQYF. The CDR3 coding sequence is TGCGCCAGCAGCTTGGGGATTGCAGGGGCAGCCAAAAACATTCAGTACTTC.

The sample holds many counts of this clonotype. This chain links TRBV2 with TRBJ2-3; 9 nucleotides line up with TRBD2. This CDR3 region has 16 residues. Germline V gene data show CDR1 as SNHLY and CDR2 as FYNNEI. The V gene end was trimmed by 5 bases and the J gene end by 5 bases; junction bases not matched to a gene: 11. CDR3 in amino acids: CASSLGPSGVEDTQYF. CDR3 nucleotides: TGTGCCAGCAGTCTTGGGCCTAGCGGGGTCGAAGATACGCAGTATTTT.

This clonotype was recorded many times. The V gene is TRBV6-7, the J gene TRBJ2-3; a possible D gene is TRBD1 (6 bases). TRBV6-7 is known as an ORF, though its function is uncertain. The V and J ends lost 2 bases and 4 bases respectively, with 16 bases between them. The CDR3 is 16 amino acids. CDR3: CASSYPLRGHPDTQYF. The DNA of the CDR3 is TGTGCCAGCAGTTACCCCCTCCGGGGACACCCAGATACGCAGTATTTT.

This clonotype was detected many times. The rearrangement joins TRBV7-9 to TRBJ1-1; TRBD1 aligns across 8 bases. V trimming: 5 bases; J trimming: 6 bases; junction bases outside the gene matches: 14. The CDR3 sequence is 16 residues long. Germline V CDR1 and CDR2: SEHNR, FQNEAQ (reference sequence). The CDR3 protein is CASSNGQGYPGSEAFF. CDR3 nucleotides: TGTGCCAGCAGCAATGGACAGGGTTATCCGGGATCTGAAGCTTTCTTT.